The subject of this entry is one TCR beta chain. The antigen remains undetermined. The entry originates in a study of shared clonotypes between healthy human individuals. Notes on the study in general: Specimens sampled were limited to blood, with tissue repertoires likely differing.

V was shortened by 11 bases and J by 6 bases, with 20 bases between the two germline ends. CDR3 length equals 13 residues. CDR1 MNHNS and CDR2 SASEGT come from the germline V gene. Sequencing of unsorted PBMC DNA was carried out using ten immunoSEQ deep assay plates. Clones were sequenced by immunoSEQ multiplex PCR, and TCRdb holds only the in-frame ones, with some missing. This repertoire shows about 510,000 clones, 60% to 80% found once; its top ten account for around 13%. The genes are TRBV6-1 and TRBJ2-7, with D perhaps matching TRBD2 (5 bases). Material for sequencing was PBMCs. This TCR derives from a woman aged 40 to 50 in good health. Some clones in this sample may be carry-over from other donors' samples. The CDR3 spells CAARLSQRGEQYF. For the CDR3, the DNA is TGTGCCGCACGGCTCTCGCAACGGGGCGAGCAGTACTTC.